This T cell receptor beta chain was sequenced during a study of CD8 T cells in ankylosing spondylitis. As regards this clonotype: The target antigen is unknown.

The study's findings and limits: CD8+ by phenotype, disease-linked clones were relatively rare in peripheral blood.

MiXCR, applied by TCRdb to the 5' RACE reads, yields one record per CDR3 protein. The sample gives some 220,000 distinct CDR3 sequences, 8% to 10% of which show up once; around 4.4% is in the top ten. Sequencing was performed on blood, either unsorted or a sorted T cell fraction (not recorded which). This receptor was taken from a female donor with ankylosing spondylitis or in good health (not recorded which).

The CDR3 sequence is CASSSLPSNTEAFF. DNA for the CDR3: TGTGCCAGCAGCTCCCTACCATCCAACACTGAAGCTTTCTTT. The chain carries TRBV7-2 and TRBJ1-1; D gene ambiguous. This CDR3 has 14 amino acids. Trimming shortened V by 4 bases and J by 2 bases, and 11 bases separated the two germline ends. Per germline, CDR1 SGHTA and CDR2 FQGNSA.